The 5 T cell receptor beta chains listed next were all sequenced from one sample in a study of blood T cells in healthy people across ages. Together with a sample-barcoded 5' primer, a J-beta primer mix was included in a second PCR lasting about 7 to 11 cycles. TCRdb processed the 5' RACE reads anew with MiXCR; each CDR3 protein has one entry. The sample contains around 800,000 distinct CDR3 sequences, 20% to 30% of which appear only once. These same records also appear under a second study, on T cells of mothers and their children.

Sequenced: blood. These receptors were collected from a boy aged 10-17 years in good health.

This clonotype was counted a few times. This chain links TRBV7-6 with TRBJ2-3, with 7 bases identical to TRBD2. The length of the CDR3 is 14 residues. Germline V lookup: CDR1 SGHVS, CDR2 FNYEAQ. V lost 5 bases, J lost 5 bases, and 7 bases stayed unmatched. The CDR3 here is CASSLGAGVDTQYF. The CDR3 region has the DNA TGTGCCAGCAGCCTAGGGGCGGGGGTAGATACGCAGTATTTT.

This chain joins TRBV9 and TRBJ1-3; tentatively, D is TRBD1 (6 bases). This CDR3 is 16 amino acids long. Germline CDR1 SGDLS, CDR2 YYNGEE. V was cut by 4 bases and J by 2 bases, with 16 bases left in between. DNA for the CDR3: TGTGCCAGCAGCCCTGAACAGGGAACGGCTGGAAACACCATATATTTT. It translates to CASSPEQGTAGNTIYF.

The gene calls are TRBV3-1 and TRBJ1-4; possible D gene TRBD1, 5 bases. V lost 0 bases and J lost 7, with 12 bases in between. Germline V gene data show CDR1 as LGHDT and CDR2 as YNNKEL (reference sequence). The CDR3 consists of 15 residues. The CDR3: CASSQDWGRSEKLFF. The CDR3 DNA sequence: TGTGCCAGCAGCCAAGATTGGGGGAGATCTGAAAAACTGTTTTTT.

This rearrangement joins TRBV5-1 to TRBJ2-6; D is uncertain. The germline V gene has CDR1 SGHRS and CDR2 YFSETQ. V was cut by 0 bases and J by 2 bases, with 12 bases left in between. The CDR3 sequence is 17 residues long. DNA for the CDR3: TGCGCCAGCAGCTTGGTGGATACCCGCACTGGGGCCAACGTCCTGACTTTC. It is translated as CASSLVDTRTGANVLTF.

This clonotype has just a few counts. The V and J genes are TRBV7-3 and TRBJ2-5; D possibly matches TRBD1 or TRBD2 (6 bases each). Trimming took 2 bases from V and 2 from J, leaving 12 bases between them. This CDR3 has 15 amino acids. Germline CDR1 is SGHTA and CDR2 is FQGTGA. The CDR3 sequence is CASSLLGGLQETQYF. The CDR3, as DNA: TGTGCCAGCAGCTTACTGGGGGGCTTGCAAGAGACCCAGTACTTC.